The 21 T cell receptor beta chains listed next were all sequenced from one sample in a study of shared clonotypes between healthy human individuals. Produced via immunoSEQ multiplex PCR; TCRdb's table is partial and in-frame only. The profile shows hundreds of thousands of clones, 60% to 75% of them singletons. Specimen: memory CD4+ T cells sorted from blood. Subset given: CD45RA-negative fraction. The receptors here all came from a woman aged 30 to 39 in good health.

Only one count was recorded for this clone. In DNA, the CDR3 is TGTGCCAGCAGCTTGTTGTTTACTAGCGGGAGTATCTCCCAGACCCAGTACTTC. Encoded protein: CASSLLFTSGSISQTQYF. The chain combines TRBV5-4 with TRBJ2-5, with 11 bases identical to TRBD2. V lost 1 base to trimming and J lost 6 bases; unmatched junction nucleotides: 14. The CDR3 has 18 amino acids. The germline gives CDR1 SGHNT, CDR2 YYREEE (reference sequence). Together with reference TRBV5-4 and TRBJ2-5, the CDR3 gives the full variable domain: ETGVTQSPTHLIKTRGQQVTLRCSSQSGHNTVSWYQQALGQGPQFIFQYYREEENGRGNFPPRFSGLQFPNYSSELNVNALELDDSALYLCASSLLFTSGSISQTQYFGPGTRLLVL.

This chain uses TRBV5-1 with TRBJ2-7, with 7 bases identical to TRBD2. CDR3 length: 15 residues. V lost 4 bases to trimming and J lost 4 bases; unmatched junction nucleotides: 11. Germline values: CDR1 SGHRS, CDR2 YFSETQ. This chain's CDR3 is CASSRASGSTYEQYF. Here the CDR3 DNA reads TGCGCCAGCAGCCGGGCTAGCGGAAGTACTTACGAGCAGTACTTC.

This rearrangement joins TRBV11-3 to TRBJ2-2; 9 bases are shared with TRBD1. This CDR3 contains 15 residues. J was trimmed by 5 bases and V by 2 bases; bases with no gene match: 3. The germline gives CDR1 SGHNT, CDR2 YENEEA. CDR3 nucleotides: TGTGCCAGCAGCTTAAAAGGGACAGGGACCGGGGAGCTGTTTTTT. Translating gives CASSLKGTGTGELFF.

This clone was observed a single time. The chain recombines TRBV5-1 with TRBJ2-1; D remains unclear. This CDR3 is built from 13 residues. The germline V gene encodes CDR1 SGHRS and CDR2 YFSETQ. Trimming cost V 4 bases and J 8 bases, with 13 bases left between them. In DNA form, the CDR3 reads TGCGCCAGCAGCCACGGTAGAGAGGATGAGCAGTTCTTC. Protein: CASSHGREDEQFF. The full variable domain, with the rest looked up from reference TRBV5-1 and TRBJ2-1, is KAGVTQTPRYLIKTRGQQVTLSCSPISGHRSVSWYQQTPGQGLQFLFEYFSETQRNKGNFPGRFSGRQFSNSRSEMNVSTLELGDSALYLCASSHGREDEQFFGPGTRLTVL.

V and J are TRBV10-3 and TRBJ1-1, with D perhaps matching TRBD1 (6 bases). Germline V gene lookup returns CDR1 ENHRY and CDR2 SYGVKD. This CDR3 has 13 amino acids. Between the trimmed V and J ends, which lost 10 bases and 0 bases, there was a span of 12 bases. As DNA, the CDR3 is TGTGCCACGACAGGACCGATGAACACTGAAGCTTTCTTT. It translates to CATTGPMNTEAFF.

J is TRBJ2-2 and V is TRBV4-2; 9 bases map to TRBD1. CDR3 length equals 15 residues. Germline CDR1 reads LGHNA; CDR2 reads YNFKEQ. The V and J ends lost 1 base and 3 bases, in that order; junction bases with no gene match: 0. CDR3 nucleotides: TGTGCCAGCAGCCAAGGGACAGGGGACACCGGGGAGCTGTTTTTT. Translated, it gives CASSQGTGDTGELFF.

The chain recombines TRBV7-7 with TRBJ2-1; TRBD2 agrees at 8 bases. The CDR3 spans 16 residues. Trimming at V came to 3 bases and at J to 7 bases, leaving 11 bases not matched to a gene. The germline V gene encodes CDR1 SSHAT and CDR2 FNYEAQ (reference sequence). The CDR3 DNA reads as TGTGCCAGCAGCTTTGGACTAGCTGGGGGAGTTAATGAGCAGTTCTTC. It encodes CASSFGLAGGVNEQFF.

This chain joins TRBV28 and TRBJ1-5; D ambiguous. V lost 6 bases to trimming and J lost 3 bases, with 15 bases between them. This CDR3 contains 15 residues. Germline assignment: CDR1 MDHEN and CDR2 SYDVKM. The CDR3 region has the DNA TGTGCCAGCAGGCCTGCCTGGGCCGTCAATCAGCCCCAGCATTTT. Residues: CASRPAWAVNQPQHF.

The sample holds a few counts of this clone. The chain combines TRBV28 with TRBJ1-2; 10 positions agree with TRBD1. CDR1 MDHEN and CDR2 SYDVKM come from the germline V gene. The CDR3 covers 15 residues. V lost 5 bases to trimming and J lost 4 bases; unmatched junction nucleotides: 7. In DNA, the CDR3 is TGTGCCAGCAGTCAGCGGGGACAGGGGTTCTATGGCTACACCTTC. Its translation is CASSQRGQGFYGYTF.

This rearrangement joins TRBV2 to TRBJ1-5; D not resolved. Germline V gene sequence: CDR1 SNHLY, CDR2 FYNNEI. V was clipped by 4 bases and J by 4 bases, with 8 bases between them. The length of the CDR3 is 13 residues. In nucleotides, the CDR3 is TGTGCCAGCAGTGCCGCGGAGAATCAGCCCCAGCATTTT. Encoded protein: CASSAAENQPQHF.

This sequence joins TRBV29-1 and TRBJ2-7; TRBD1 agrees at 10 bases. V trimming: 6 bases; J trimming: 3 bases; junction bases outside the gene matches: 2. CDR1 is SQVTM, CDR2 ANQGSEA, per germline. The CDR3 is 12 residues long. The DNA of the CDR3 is TGCAGCGTGGGACAGGGGATCTACGAGCAGTACTTC. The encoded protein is CSVGQGIYEQYF.

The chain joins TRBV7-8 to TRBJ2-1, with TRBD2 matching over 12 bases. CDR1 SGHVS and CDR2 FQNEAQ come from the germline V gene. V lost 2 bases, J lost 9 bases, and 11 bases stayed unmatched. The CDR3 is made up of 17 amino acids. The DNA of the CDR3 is TGTGCCAGCAGCTTACTGACTAGCGGGAGTCGTTTCACTGAGCAGTTCTTC. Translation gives CASSLLTSGSRFTEQFF.

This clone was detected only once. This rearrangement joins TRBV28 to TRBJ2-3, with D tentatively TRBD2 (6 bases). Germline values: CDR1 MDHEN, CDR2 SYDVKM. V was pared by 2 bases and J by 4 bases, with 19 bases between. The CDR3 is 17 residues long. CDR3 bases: TGTGCCAGCAGTTTAGCTCCCGGGCGGGACGGATCAGATACGCAGTATTTT. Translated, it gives CASSLAPGRDGSDTQYF.

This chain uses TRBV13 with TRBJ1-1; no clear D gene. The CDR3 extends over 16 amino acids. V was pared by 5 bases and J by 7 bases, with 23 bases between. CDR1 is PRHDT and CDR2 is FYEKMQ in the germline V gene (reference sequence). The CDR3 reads CASSRRGIGMRVEAFF. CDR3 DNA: TGTGCCAGCAGCCGCCGCGGGATAGGAATGCGGGTTGAAGCTTTCTTT.

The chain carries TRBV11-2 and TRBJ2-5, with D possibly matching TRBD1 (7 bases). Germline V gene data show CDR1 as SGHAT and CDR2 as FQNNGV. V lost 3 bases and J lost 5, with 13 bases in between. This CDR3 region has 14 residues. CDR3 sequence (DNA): TGTGCCAGCAGCTTGGGCGCGGGACAGGAGACCCAGTACTTC. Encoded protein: CASSLGAGQETQYF.

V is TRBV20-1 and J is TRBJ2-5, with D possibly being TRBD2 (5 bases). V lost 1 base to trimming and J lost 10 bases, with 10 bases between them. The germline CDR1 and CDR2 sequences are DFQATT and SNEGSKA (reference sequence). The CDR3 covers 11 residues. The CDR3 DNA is TGCAGTGCTAGAGTCCGGGGAAACCAGTACTTC. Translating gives CSARVRGNQYF.

CDR3 sequence: CASSPGTSGAGELFF. The DNA for the CDR3 is TGTGCCAGCAGCCCCGGGACTAGCGGTGCCGGGGAGCTGTTTTTT. V gene TRBV7-2 combines with J gene TRBJ2-2, with 11 bases lining up with TRBD2. With 5 bases clipped from V and 6 bases from J, the junction kept 5 bases outside the gene matches. The CDR3 sequence is 15 residues long. CDR1 is SGHTA and CDR2 is FQGNSA in the germline V gene.

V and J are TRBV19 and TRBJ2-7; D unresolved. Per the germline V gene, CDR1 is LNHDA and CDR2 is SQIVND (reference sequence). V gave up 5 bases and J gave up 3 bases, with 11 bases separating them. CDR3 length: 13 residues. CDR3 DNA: TGTGCCAGTAGTGTCCGGGCCCGCTACGAGCAGTACTTC. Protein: CASSVRARYEQYF.

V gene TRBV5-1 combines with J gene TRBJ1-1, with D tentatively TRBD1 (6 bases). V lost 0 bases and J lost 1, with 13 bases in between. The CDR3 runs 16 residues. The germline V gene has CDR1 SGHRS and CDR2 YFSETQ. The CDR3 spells CASSLVPGEGNTEAFF. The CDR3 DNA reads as TGCGCCAGCAGCTTGGTTCCAGGGGAAGGGAACACTGAAGCTTTCTTT.

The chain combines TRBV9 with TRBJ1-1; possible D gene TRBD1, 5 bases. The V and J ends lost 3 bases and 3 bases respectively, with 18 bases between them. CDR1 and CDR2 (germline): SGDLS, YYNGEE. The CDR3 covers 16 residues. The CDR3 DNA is TGTGCCAGCAGCGCCCGAGAGGGGCTGAGTGACACTGAAGCTTTCTTT. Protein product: CASSAREGLSDTEAFF.

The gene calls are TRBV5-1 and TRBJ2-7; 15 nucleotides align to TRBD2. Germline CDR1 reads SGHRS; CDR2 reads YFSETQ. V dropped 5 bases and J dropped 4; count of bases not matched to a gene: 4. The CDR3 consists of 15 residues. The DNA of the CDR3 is TGCGCCAGCAGTTCTGGACTAGCGGGAGGGTACGAGCAGTACTTC. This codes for CASSSGLAGGYEQYF. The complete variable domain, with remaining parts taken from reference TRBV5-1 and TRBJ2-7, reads KAGVTQTPRYLIKTRGQQVTLSCSPISGHRSVSWYQQTPGQGLQFLFEYFSETQRNKGNFPGRFSGRQFSNSRSEMNVSTLELGDSALYLCASSSGLAGGYEQYFGPGTRLTVT.